The sequence of this TCR beta chain was determined in a study of blood T cell repertoires in COVID-19. The V end lost 2 bases, the J end lost 0 bases, and 7 bases lay between the germline ends. The CDR3 is made up of 15 amino acids. The germline V gene encodes CDR1 LNHDA and CDR2 SQIVND (reference sequence). Sequenced by immunoSEQ multiplex PCR; TCRdb stores in-frame clones only, minus some. The sample lists 100,000 to 150,000 clones, nearly 90% occurring once. This clonotype was obtained from a woman older than 75 with acute or convalescent COVID-19. Sample: peripheral blood. The chain has TRBV19 and TRBJ1-4; D is undetermined. CDR3 sequence reads: CASSINSATNEKLFF. The DNA of the CDR3 is TGTGCCAGTAGTATAAACAGTGCAACTAATGAAAAACTGTTTTTT.